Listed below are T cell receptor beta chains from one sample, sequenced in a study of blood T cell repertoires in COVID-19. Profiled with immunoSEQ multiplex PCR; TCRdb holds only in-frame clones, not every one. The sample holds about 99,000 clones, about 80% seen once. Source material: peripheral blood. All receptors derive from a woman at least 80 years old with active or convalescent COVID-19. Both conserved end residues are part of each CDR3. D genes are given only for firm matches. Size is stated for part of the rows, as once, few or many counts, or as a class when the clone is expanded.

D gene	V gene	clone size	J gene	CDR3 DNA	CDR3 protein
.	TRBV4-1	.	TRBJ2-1	TGCGCCAGCAGCCAAACGCTCGGTGAGCAGTTCTTC	CASSQTLGEQFF
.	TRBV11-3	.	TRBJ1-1	TGTGCCAGCAGCTTAGATCGGGGACCGGGGGGGCTCACTGAAGCTTTCTTT	CASSLDRGPGGLTEAFF
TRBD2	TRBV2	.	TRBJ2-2	TGTGCCAGCATCGGGCGGGAGGACACCGGGGAGCTGTTTTTT	CASIGREDTGELFF
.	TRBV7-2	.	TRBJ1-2	TGTGCCAGCAGCTCCCCCCGGACAAAAAACTATGGCTACACCTTC	CASSSPRTKNYGYTF
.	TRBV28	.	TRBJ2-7	TGTGCCAGCAGCATGACTATTAGCATGTACGAGCAGTACTTC	CASSMTISMYEQYF
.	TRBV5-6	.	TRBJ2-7	TGTGCCAGCAGCTTATTGCAGGGGTGGGAGCAGTACTTC	CASSLLQGWEQYF
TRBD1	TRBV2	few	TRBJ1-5	TGTGCCAGCAGTGGAACAGGGGAACCCTATGGCAATCAGCCCCAGCATTTT	CASSGTGEPYGNQPQHF
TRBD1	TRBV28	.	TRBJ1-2	TGTGCCAGCAGTCTGGACAGGGAGTACACTAACTATGGCTACACCTTC	CASSLDREYTNYGYTF
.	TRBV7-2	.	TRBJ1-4	TGTGCCAGCAGCTTAGCGGGAGAAGTTGGTGAAAAACTGTTTTTT	CASSLAGEVGEKLFF
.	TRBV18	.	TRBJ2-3	TGTGCCAGCTCACTAGACTTGGAGAACACAGATACGCAGTATTTT	CASSLDLENTDTQYF
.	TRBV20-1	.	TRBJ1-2	TGCAGTGCTAGTCCTCGGGGGGCGCTACAAGGCTACACCTTC	CSASPRGALQGYTF
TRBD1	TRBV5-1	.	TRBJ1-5	TGCGCCAGCAGCCAGGACAGGGATCAGCCCCAGCATTTT	CASSQDRDQPQHF
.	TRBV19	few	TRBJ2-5	TGTGCCAGTAGTTTCTCCCAAGGGGCTGAGACCCAGTACTTC	CASSFSQGAETQYF
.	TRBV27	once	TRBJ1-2	TGTGCCAGCAGCCGGAACGGGAACTATGGCTACACCTTC	CASSRNGNYGYTF
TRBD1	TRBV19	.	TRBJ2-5	TGTGCCAGTAGTATCCACAGGGGCCCTCAAGAGACCCAGTACTTC	CASSIHRGPQETQYF
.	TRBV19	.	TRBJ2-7	TGTGCCAGTAGTACCCGACGGCGGAACCCCTACGAGCAGTACTTC	CASSTRRRNPYEQYF
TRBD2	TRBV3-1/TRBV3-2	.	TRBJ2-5	TGTGCCAGCAGTCCTAGCGGGGACCAAGAGACCCAGTACTTC	CASSPSGDQETQYF
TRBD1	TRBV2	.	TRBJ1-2	TGTGCCAGCAGGGGGACAGGGGGCAACTATGGCTACACCTTC	CASRGTGGNYGYTF
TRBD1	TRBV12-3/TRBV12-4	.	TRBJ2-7	TGTGCCAGCAGCACAGGGACAGGGCACGAGCAGTACTTC	CASSTGTGHEQYF
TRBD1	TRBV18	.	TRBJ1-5	TGTGCCAGCTCACCCCCCGGGACAGAAAATCAGCCCCAGCATTTT	CASSPPGTENQPQHF
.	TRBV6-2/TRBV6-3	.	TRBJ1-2	TGTGCCAGCAGTTACGACTGGCGGGATGGCTACACCTTC	CASSYDWRDGYTF
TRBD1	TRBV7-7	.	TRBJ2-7	TGTGCTAGCAGCTTAAAGCAGGGGGAAACCTACGAGCAGTACTTC	CASSLKQGETYEQYF
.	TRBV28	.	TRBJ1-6	TGTGCCAGCAGTTTATCCCGTGTGTGGGTGACGGAGTTAGGACCCCTCCACTTT	CASSLSRVWVTELGPLHF
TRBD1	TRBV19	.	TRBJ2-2	TGTGCCAGTAGACTGACCTGGACAGGGAACGGGGAGCTGTTTTTT	CASRLTWTGNGELFF
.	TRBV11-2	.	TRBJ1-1	TGTGCCAGCAGCTTAACGCGGACTGTTATGAACACTGAAGCTTTCTTT	CASSLTRTVMNTEAFF
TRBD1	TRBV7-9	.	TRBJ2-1	TGTGCCAGCAGCCGGACAGGGATTAATCTCAATGAGCAGTTCTTC	CASSRTGINLNEQFF
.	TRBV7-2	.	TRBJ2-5	TGTGCCAGCAGCCTACAGGGCTGGGAGACCCAGTACTTC	CASSLQGWETQYF
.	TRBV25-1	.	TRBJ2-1	TGTGCCAGCAGTGAACCTAGCTCCTACAATGAGCAGTTCTTC	CASSEPSSYNEQFF
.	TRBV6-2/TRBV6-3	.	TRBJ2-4	TGTGCCAGCAGTTCGCTACGCTTAGCCAAAAACATTCAGTACTTC	CASSSLRLAKNIQYF
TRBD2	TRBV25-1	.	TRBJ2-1	TGTGCCAGCAGCGGACTAGCGAGTCGCGATGAGCAGTTCTTC	CASSGLASRDEQFF
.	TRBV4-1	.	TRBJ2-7	TGCGCCAGCAGCCAAGATCGAGGAGAGCAGTACTTC	CASSQDRGEQYF
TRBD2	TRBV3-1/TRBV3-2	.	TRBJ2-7	TGTGCCAGCAGCCAAGGTAGCGGGTCGTCCCATGGACTGTACGAGCAGTACTTC	CASSQGSGSSHGLYEQYF
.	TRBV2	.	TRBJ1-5	TGTGCCAGCAGTGAATGGGGGCCGAGGCAGCCCCAGCATTTT	CASSEWGPRQPQHF
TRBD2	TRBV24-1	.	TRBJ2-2	TGTGCCACCAGTGATTTCTCCCTAGCGGGAGGAGGCGGGGAGCTGTTTTTT	CATSDFSLAGGGGELFF
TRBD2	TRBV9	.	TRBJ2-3	TGTGCCAGCAGCTCCGGGACTAGTGTTGATACGCAGTATTTT	CASSSGTSVDTQYF
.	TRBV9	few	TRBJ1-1	TGTGCCAGCAGCGCAGGGGTTGTGGGTAACACTGAAGCTTTCTTT	CASSAGVVGNTEAFF
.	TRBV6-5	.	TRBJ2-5	TGTGCCAGCAGCCAGGACAGTCAAGAGACCCAGTACTTC	CASSQDSQETQYF
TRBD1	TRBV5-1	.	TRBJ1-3	TGCGCCAGCACCTCAGGGGGCCTTGGAAACACCATATATTTT	CASTSGGLGNTIYF
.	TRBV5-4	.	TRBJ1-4	TGTGCCAGCAGCTCCACAACAAACTTGGGCGAAAAACTGTTTTTT	CASSSTTNLGEKLFF
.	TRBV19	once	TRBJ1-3	TGTGCCAGTAGTATTGGACAGAAGAGCAACACCATATATTTT	CASSIGQKSNTIYF
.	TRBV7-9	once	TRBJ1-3	TGTGCCAGCAGCTTATACACAGGCTCTGGAAACACCATATATTTT	CASSLYTGSGNTIYF
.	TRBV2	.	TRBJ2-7	TGTGCCAGCAGTGGGGAGGGGGTCGAGCAGTACTTC	CASSGEGVEQYF
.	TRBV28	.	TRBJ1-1	TGTGCCAGCAGACCGACAGTGAACACTGAAGCTTTCTTT	CASRPTVNTEAFF
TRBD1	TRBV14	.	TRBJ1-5	TGTGCCAGCAGCCAGTGGCAGGGGGCCCGGCCCCAGCATTTT	CASSQWQGARPQHF
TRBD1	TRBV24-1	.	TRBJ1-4	TGTGCCACCAGTGATCCCGAAGGACAGGGTGGAATAGAAAAACTGTTTTTT	CATSDPEGQGGIEKLFF
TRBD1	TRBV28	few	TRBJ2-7	TGTGCCAGCAGTTTTGGGACAGGGGGCTTATACGAGCAGTACTTC	CASSFGTGGLYEQYF
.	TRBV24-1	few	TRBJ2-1	TGTGCCACCAGTGCCCGCTCTGGGGCGTATGAGCAGTTCTTC	CATSARSGAYEQFF
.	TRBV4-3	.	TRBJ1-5	TGCGCCAGCAGCCAAGATAAAGGGGTGGGGCAGCCCCAGCATTTT	CASSQDKGVGQPQHF
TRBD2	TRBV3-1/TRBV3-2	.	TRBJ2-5	TGTGCCAGCAGCCAAGAGAACCCAGCGGGGGGATCCCAGGCCCAGTACTTC	CASSQENPAGGSQAQYF
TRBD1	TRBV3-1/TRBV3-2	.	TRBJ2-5	TGTGCCAGCAGCCTGGGGACAGAAGAGACCCAGTACTTC	CASSLGTEETQYF
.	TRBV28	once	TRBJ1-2	TGTGCCAGCAGTTCCAGAACAGGGATCGTCGGCTACACCTTC	CASSSRTGIVGYTF
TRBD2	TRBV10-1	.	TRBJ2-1	TGCGCCAGCCGTATTCCCGGGACTAGCGGGAGGTGCCACAATGAGCAGTTCTTC	CASRIPGTSGRCHNEQFF
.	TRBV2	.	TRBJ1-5	TGTGCCAGCAGCGCCCCAGGGTCCGGATTGAGCAATCAGCCCCAGCATTTT	CASSAPGSGLSNQPQHF